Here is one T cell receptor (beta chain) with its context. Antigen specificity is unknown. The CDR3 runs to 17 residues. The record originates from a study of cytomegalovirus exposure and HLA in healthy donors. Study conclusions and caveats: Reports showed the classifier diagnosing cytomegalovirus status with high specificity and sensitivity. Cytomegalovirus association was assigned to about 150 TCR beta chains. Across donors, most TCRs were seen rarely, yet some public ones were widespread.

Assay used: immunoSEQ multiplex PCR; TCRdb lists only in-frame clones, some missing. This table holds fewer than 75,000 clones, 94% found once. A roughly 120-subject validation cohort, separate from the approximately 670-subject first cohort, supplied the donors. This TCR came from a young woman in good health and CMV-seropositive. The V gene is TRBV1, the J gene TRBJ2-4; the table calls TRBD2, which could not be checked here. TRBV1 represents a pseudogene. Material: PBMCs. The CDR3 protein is CTSSQDTGHKAKNIQYF. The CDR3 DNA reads TGCACCAGCAGCCAAGATACGGGTCATAAAGCCAAAAACATTCAGTACTTC.